This record covers a single TCR beta chain. The sample is drawn from a study of T-cell reconstitution after alpha-beta-depleted transplantation in children. Looked up from germline, CDR1 is SGHRS and CDR2 is YFSETQ. V was pared by 0 bases and J by 2 bases, with 9 bases of the junction left unmatched. The CDR3 is 17 amino acids. The TCRbeta library incorporated unique molecular identifiers. Each CDR3 protein gets one entry after TCRdb re-called the PCR reads with MiXCR. The sample comprises 200,000 to 250,000 distinct CDR3 sequences, roughly a quarter of which are singletons, and about 4.8% rests with the top ten.

The clonotype comes from a female patient aged 2-9 years who had a stem cell transplant for congenital amegakaryocytic thrombocytopenia, so the T cells may come from the graft donor. The sample consisted of PBMCs, mostly from graft donor cells, taken 360 days after TCRalphabeta/CD19-depleted stem cell transplant. The chain is built from TRBV5-1 and TRBJ2-5, with 8 nucleotides matching TRBD2. The CDR3 reads CASSLAGWASGQETQYF. The CDR3 DNA sequence: TGCGCCAGCAGCTTGGCCGGGTGGGCTAGCGGGCAAGAGACCCAGTACTTC.